This record covers a single T cell receptor (beta chain). This CDR3 spans 14 amino acids. CDR1 and CDR2 from the germline V gene are SNHLY and FYNNEI. V dropped 7 bases and J dropped 2 bases, with 11 bases sitting between them. The sample originates from a study of blood T cell repertoires in COVID-19. Study as a whole: Collection of acute and convalescent COVID-19 samples took place in the United States, Italy and Spain. T cells, B-cell-depleted T cells, or PBMCs provided the cDNA or gDNA that served as material.

In the authors' workflow: Reference gene primer amplification gave estimated nucleated cell counts. TCRdb's copy holds only in-frame clones and misses some; the assay was immunoSEQ multiplex PCR. V and J calls and clone size are copied from that table; D and trimming were computed from the DNA. The data hold 65,000 to 90,000 clones, with roughly 85% observed a single time. This TCR derives from a human donor in a cohort sampled during active COVID-19. The rearrangement links TRBV2 to TRBJ2-2; a weak D match, TRBD2 (6 bases). Sample: peripheral blood. CDR3 sequence (DNA): TGTGCCAGCATCCCTAGCGAAAACACCGGGGAGCTGTTTTTT. Amino acids: CASIPSENTGELFF.